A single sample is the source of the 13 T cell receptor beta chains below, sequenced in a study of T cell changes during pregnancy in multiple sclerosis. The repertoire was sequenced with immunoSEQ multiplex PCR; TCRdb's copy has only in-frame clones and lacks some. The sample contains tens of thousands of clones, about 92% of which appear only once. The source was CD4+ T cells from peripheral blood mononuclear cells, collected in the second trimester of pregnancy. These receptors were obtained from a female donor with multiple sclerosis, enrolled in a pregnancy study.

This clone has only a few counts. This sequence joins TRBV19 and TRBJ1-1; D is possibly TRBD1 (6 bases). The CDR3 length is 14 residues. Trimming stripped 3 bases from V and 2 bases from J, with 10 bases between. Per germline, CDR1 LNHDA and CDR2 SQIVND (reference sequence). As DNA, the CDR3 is TGTGCCAGTAGTATTGACAGGATTAACACTGAAGCTTTCTTT. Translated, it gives CASSIDRINTEAFF.

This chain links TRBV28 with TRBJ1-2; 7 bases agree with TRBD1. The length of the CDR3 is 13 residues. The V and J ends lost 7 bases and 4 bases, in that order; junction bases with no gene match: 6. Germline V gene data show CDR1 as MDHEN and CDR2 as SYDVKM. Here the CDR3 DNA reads TGTGCCAGCACTATTCAGGGGGGCTATGGCTACACCTTC. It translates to CASTIQGGYGYTF.

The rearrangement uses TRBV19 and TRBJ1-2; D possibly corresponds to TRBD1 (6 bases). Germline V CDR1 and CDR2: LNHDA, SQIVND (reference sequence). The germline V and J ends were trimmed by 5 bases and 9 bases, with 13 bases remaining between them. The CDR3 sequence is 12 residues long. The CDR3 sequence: CASSAYRERYTF. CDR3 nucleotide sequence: TGTGCCAGTAGTGCCTACAGGGAGCGCTACACCTTC.

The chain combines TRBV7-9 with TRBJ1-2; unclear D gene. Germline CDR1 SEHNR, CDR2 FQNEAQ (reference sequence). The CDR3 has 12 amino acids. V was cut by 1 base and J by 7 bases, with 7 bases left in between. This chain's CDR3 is CASSLGASGYTF. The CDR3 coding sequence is TGTGCCAGCAGCTTAGGGGCAAGTGGCTACACCTTC.

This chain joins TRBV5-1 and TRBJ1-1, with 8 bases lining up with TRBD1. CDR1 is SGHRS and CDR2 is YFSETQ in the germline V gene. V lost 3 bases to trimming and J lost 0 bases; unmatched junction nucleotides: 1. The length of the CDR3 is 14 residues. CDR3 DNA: TGCGCCAGCAGCTCGGGACAGGTGAACACTGAAGCTTTCTTT. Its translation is CASSSGQVNTEAFF.

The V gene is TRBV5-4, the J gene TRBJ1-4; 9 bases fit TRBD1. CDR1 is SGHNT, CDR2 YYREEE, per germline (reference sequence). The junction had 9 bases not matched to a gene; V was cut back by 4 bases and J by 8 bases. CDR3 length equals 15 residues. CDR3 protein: CASSAPGQGGEKLFF. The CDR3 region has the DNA TGTGCCAGCAGCGCGCCGGGACAGGGCGGGGAAAAACTGTTTTTT.

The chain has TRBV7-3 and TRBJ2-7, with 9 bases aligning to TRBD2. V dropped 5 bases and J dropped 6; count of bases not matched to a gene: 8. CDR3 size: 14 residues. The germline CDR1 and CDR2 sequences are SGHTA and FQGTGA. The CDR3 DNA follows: TGTGCCAGCAGCGAGTGGACTAGCGATTCCGAGCAGTACTTC. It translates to CASSEWTSDSEQYF.

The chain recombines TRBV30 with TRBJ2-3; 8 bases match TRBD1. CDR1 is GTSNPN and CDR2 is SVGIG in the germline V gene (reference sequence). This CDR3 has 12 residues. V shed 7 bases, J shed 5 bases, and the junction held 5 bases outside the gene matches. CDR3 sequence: CASTGDRDTQYF. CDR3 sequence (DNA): TGTGCCTCGACAGGGGATAGAGATACGCAGTATTTT.

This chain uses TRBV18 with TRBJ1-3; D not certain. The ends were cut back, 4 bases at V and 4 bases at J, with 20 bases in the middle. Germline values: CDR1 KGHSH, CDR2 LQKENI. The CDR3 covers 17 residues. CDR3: CASSLIPPNQAGNTIYF. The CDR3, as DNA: TGTGCCAGCTCACTTATCCCCCCCAACCAGGCGGGAAACACCATATATTTT.

The CDR3 here is CASSYSGRARGSPLHF. As DNA, the CDR3 is TGTGCCAGCAGTTACTCTGGCAGGGCTAGGGGTTCACCCCTCCACTTT. J is TRBJ1-6 and V is TRBV6-5, with D possibly TRBD1 on 5 matching bases. The CDR3 loop spans 16 amino acids. Germline V gene data show CDR1 as MNHEY and CDR2 as SVGAGI. V was trimmed by 0 bases and J by 9 bases, leaving 15 bases between them.

DNA of the CDR3: TGTGCTAGTGGTTTGGGACAGGGGGCAAGGCAGCCCCAGCATTTT. It translates to CASGLGQGARQPQHF. The chain combines TRBV12-5 with TRBJ1-5; TRBD1 agrees at 10 bases. The germline V gene has CDR1 LGHNT and CDR2 FRNRAP. The V gene end was trimmed by 1 base and the J gene end by 7 bases; junction bases not matched to a gene: 4. CDR3 size: 15 residues.

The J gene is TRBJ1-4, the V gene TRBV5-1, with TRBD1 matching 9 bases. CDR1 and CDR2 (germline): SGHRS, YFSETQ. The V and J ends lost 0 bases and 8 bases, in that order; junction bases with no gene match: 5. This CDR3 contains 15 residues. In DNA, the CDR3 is TGCGCCAGCAGCTTGGGACAGGGGGTAACCGAAAAACTGTTTTTT. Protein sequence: CASSLGQGVTEKLFF. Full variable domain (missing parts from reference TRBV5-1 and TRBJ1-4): KAGVTQTPRYLIKTRGQQVTLSCSPISGHRSVSWYQQTPGQGLQFLFEYFSETQRNKGNFPGRFSGRQFSNSRSEMNVSTLELGDSALYLCASSLGQGVTEKLFFGSGTQLSVL.

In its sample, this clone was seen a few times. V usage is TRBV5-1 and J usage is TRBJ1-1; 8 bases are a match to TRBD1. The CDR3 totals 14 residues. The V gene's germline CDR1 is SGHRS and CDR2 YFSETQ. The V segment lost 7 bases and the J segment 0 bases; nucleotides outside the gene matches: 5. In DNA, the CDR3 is TGCGCCAGCTCAGAACAGGGGGTGAACACTGAAGCTTTCTTT. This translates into CASSEQGVNTEAFF.